The source of this T cell receptor beta chain is a study of OX40 agonist ivuxolimab in advanced cancers. The assay was immunoSEQ multiplex PCR, and TCRdb's table has in-frame clones only and misses some. Of 25,000 to 35,000 clones in the sample, around four fifths were seen once. V lost 6 bases, J lost 1 base, and 6 bases lay in between. CDR3 size: 12 residues. Germline loops: CDR1 MNHNS, CDR2 SASEGT. The sequence was collected from an adult with an advanced solid tumor such as melanoma, head and neck, liver or kidney cancer. The chain couples TRBV6-1 to TRBJ1-1, with D hard to call. Sequenced material: CD4+ or CD8+ T cells sorted from blood, taken in a trial of the OX40 agonist ivuxolimab. CDR3 amino acids: CASSFRNTEAFF. The CDR3 coding sequence is TGTGCCAGCAGCTTCAGGAACACTGAAGCTTTCTTT.